The 8 T cell receptor beta chains reported below all come from one sample, sequenced in a study of CD8+CD57+ T cells in acquired aplastic anemia. Genomic DNA, the template, was used for profiling of the TCR beta VDJ and CDR3. TCRdb processed the reads anew with MiXCR; each CDR3 protein has one entry. The sample has 150,000 to 200,000 distinct CDR3 sequences, 40% to 50% seen once. Sequencing involved patients with CD8+CD57+ cell expansion previously shown by flow cytometry. The sequencing sample was made of sorted CD4+, CD8+, or CD8+CD57+ T cells (not recorded which) from PBMCs. The source of these receptors is a human donor with aplastic anemia.

The chain is built from TRBV24-1 and TRBJ2-1; possibly TRBD2 for D (6 bases). The CDR3 sequence is 16 residues long. The germline V and J ends were trimmed by 0 bases and 8 bases, with 16 bases remaining between them. CDR1 and CDR2 from the germline V gene are KGHDR and SFDVKD. The CDR3 DNA reads TGTGCCACCAGTGATTTGAACAGGACCCGGAGGGATGAGCAGTTCTTC. Protein product: CATSDLNRTRRDEQFF.

This clonotype came up many times. The CDR3 nucleotides read TGTGCCAGTAGTCGAGGGGCTAGGGGGGTAGAGACCCAGTACTTC. It codes for CASSRGARGVETQYF. The chain combines TRBV19 with TRBJ2-5; perhaps D is TRBD1 or TRBD2 (6 bases each). Trimming took off 5 bases at V and 4 bases at J, with 17 bases between the two ends. The length of the CDR3 is 15 residues. Looked up from germline, CDR1 is LNHDA and CDR2 is SQIVND (reference sequence).

This chain joins TRBV6-2 or TRBV6-3 and TRBJ1-5; TRBD1 matches at 9 bases. This CDR3 spans 17 amino acids. V was clipped by 5 bases and J by 1 base; unmatched bases: 9. In germline, CDR1 is MNHEY, CDR2 SVGEGT. DNA of the CDR3: TGTGCCAGCAGTCCCGGGACAGGGTTAGGGAGCAATCAGCCCCAGCATTTT. Its protein product is CASSPGTGLGSNQPQHF.

In DNA form, the CDR3 reads TGCGCCAGCAGCTCGGCTAGCGGCTCCTACAATGAGCAGTTCTTC. Translating gives CASSSASGSYNEQFF. The V gene is TRBV5-1, the J gene TRBJ2-1; the match to TRBD2 covers 7 bases. With 3 bases clipped from V and 0 bases from J, the junction kept 3 bases outside the gene matches. This CDR3 is 15 amino acids long. Germline CDR1 SGHRS, CDR2 YFSETQ.

This clonotype was seen at least ten times. The V gene is TRBV19, the J gene TRBJ1-3; D ambiguous. Germline V gene data show CDR1 as LNHDA and CDR2 as SQIVND (reference sequence). The CDR3 length is 13 residues. Deletions cut 6 bases from V and 0 bases from J, with 6 bases between. CDR3 in amino acids: CASRASSGNTIYF. Written as DNA, the CDR3 is TGTGCCAGTAGGGCCAGCTCTGGAAACACCATATATTTT.

This clonotype was recorded once. V is TRBV20-1 and J is TRBJ1-6; no reliable D call. Germline V CDR1 and CDR2: DFQATT, SNEGSKA (reference sequence). Trimming removed 0 bases from V and 5 bases from J, with 14 bases in between. The CDR3 is 16 amino acids. The CDR3 DNA follows: TGCAGTGCTAGAGATAAGAGACTTACTAATAATTCACCCCTCCACTTT. Translated: CSARDKRLTNNSPLHF.

The chain links TRBV5-8 to TRBJ2-5; D unclear. V lost 2 bases and J 5 bases, leaving 19 bases between the germline ends. The CDR3 runs 16 residues. Germline-derived CDR1 and CDR2 are SGHTS and YDEGEE. The CDR3: CASSLGLKQNGETQYF. The CDR3 DNA reads TGTGCCAGCAGCTTAGGCCTAAAACAAAATGGGGAGACCCAGTACTTC.

This clonotype was seen many times. A junction end diverges from the germline sequence, so it may reflect a read error. V and J are TRBV4-2 and TRBJ1-6; 7 bases line up with TRBD1. The CDR3 loop spans 15 amino acids. The germline CDR1 and CDR2 sequences are LGHNA and YNFKEQ. The CDR3 sequence: CASSQDDRVSSPLHF. CDR3 coding DNA: TGCGCCAGCAGCCAAGACGACAGGGTAAGCTCACCCCTCCACTTT.